Following are 28 T cell receptor beta chains from one sample sequenced in a study of post-analysis software for immune sequencing data. Built from TCR beta cDNA, the libraries had unique molecular identifiers in them. TCRdb analysed the PCR reads with MiXCR anew, one entry per CDR3 protein. The table records about 160,000 distinct CDR3 sequences, roughly 40% of them present only once. The source material was blood, sampled after autologous hematopoietic stem cell transplantation. The receptors come from a girl aged 5-17 years with multiple sclerosis.

The rearrangement joins TRBV3-1 to TRBJ1-2; TRBD1 might be the D (6 bases). The V end lost 1 base, the J end lost 3 bases, and 12 bases lay between the germline ends. The CDR3 covers 15 residues. Germline V gene sequence: CDR1 LGHDT, CDR2 YNNKEL (reference sequence). The CDR3 protein is CASSQATGWDYGYTF. CDR3 nucleotides: TGTGCCAGCAGCCAAGCGACAGGTTGGGACTATGGCTACACCTTC.

The chain carries TRBV5-1 and TRBJ2-1, with 15 bases lining up with TRBD2. The CDR3 has 18 amino acids. The germline gives CDR1 SGHRS, CDR2 YFSETQ. The junction had 11 bases not matched to a gene; V was cut back by 4 bases and J by 6 bases. CDR3 region: CASSPGLAGGPSVNEQFF. The CDR3 DNA follows: TGCGCCAGCAGCCCGGGACTAGCGGGAGGCCCCAGCGTCAATGAGCAGTTCTTC.

The rearrangement uses TRBV7-9 and TRBJ2-1, with 9 bases aligning to TRBD2. CDR1 and CDR2 (germline): SEHNR, FQNEAQ (reference sequence). V lost 5 bases and J lost 0; bases outside the gene matches: 8. The CDR3 has 17 residues. In DNA, the CDR3 is TGTGCCAGCAGCCTACGGACTAGCGCGAGCTCCTACAATGAGCAGTTCTTC. Its translation: CASSLRTSASSYNEQFF. Together with reference TRBV7-9 and TRBJ2-1, the CDR3 gives the full variable domain: DTGVSQNPRHKITKRGQNVTFRCDPISEHNRLYWYRQTLGQGPEFLTYFQNEAQLEKSRLLSDRFSAERPKGSFSTLEIQRTEQGDSAMYLCASSLRTSASSYNEQFFGPGTRLTVL.

The rearrangement joins TRBV10-1 to TRBJ2-4; 7 bases align to TRBD1. TRBJ2-7 matches the DNA end more closely, so the J call is doubtful. Germline V CDR1 and CDR2: WNHNN, SYGVQD (reference sequence). CDR3 length equals 17 residues. This chain's CDR3 is CASSESALEQQGDEQYF. The CDR3 DNA reads as TGCGCCAGCAGTGAGTCGGCATTGGAGCAGCAGGGGGACGAGCAGTACTTC.

About this clonotype itself: A read error may account for a junction end that differs from germline. This chain joins TRBV7-2 and TRBJ2-7; D uncertain. The germline gives CDR1 SGHTA, CDR2 FQGNSA. The CDR3 length is 14 residues. The CDR3 reads CASSPRVARYEQDF. The CDR3 DNA sequence: TGTGCCAGCAGCCCCAGAGTGGCGCGCTACGAGCAGGACTTC.

CDR3: CSANGGGPDTQYF. The CDR3 bases are TGCAGTGCTAATGGAGGGGGCCCAGATACGCAGTATTTT. The chain is built from TRBV20-1 and TRBJ2-3; D possibly corresponds to TRBD1 (7 bases). V gave up 4 bases and J gave up 4 bases, with 12 bases separating them. Looked up from germline, CDR1 is DFQATT and CDR2 is SNEGSKA (reference sequence). The CDR3 contains 13 residues.

There are a few counts of this clonotype. The chain is built from TRBV24-1 and TRBJ2-5; D is ambiguous. Germline V gives CDR1 KGHDR, CDR2 SFDVKD. Deletions cut 5 bases from V and 2 bases from J, with 11 bases between. This CDR3 spans 14 amino acids. The CDR3 spells CATSALAAQETQYF. The DNA for the CDR3 is TGTGCCACCAGTGCCCTGGCAGCGCAAGAGACCCAGTACTTC.

V and J are TRBV7-2 and TRBJ2-5; 7 bases match TRBD2. The CDR3 runs to 15 residues. With V trimmed by 2 bases and J by 2 bases, 5 bases remained unmatched. Germline CDR1 SGHTA, CDR2 FQGNSA. The CDR3 protein is CASSLRLAPQETQYF. The CDR3 DNA follows: TGTGCCAGCAGCTTACGACTAGCCCCTCAAGAGACCCAGTACTTC.

V and J are TRBV7-2 and TRBJ2-7; 7 nucleotides align to TRBD2. CDR1 and CDR2 from the germline V gene are SGHTA and FQGNSA. J was trimmed by 7 bases and V by 5 bases; bases with no gene match: 8. The CDR3 consists of 13 residues. CDR3 in DNA: TGTGCCAGCAGCCCCTACCCACTAGCGGAGCAGTACTTC. Its protein product is CASSPYPLAEQYF.

The chain uses TRBV6-6 and TRBJ2-1; D might be TRBD2 (5 bases). V lost 2 bases and J 5 bases, leaving 13 bases between the germline ends. Per the germline V gene, CDR1 is MNHNY and CDR2 is SVGAGI (reference sequence). This CDR3 region has 15 residues. The CDR3 coding sequence is TGTGCCAGCAGTTACCCGGGGAAGGGTAACAATGAGCAGTTCTTC. It specifies CASSYPGKGNNEQFF.

The V call is TRBV7-6, the J call TRBJ2-1; D unclear. The CDR3 covers 16 residues. Per germline, CDR1 SGHVS and CDR2 FNYEAQ. V was shortened by 2 bases and J by 0 bases, with 11 bases between the two germline ends. The DNA for the CDR3 is TGTGCCAGCAGCTTACTGGCGCCTAGCTCCTACAATGAGCAGTTCTTC. This codes for CASSLLAPSSYNEQFF.

This clonotype appeared a few times. V and J are TRBV2 and TRBJ1-2, with 9 bases lining up with TRBD1. Trimming removed 4 bases from V and 4 bases from J; junction bases left unmatched: 7. This CDR3 is 15 amino acids long. From germline, CDR1 is SNHLY and CDR2 FYNNEI. The CDR3 bases are TGTGCCAGCAGTGGGGGACAGGGTCCCCGCTATGGCTACACCTTC. This codes for CASSGGQGPRYGYTF.

V and J are TRBV5-1 and TRBJ2-1; 8 positions agree with TRBD1. This CDR3 is 13 amino acids long. After removal of 5 bases from V and 10 bases from J, the junction contained 8 bases not matched to a gene. Germline-derived CDR1 and CDR2 are SGHRS and YFSETQ. The CDR3 coding sequence is TGCGCCAGCAGACGGGCAGGGGGCAGAGAGCAGTTCTTC. Translation: CASRRAGGREQFF.

This clonotype was counted a few times. The J gene is TRBJ2-1, the V gene TRBV10-3; a weak D match, TRBD2 (5 bases). Germline lookup yields CDR1 ENHRY and CDR2 SYGVKD. V was cut by 4 bases and J by 9 bases, with 16 bases left in between. The CDR3 totals 14 residues. The CDR3 region is CAISGGNQFSEQFF. The CDR3 DNA is TGTGCCATCAGTGGAGGGAACCAATTTAGTGAGCAGTTCTTC.

In the case of this clonotype: A much larger clone differs from this one at a single base, so this may be a read error. V usage is TRBV4-3 and J usage is TRBJ2-7, with 8 bases that match TRBD2. CDR3 length: 15 amino acids. CDR1 and CDR2 (germline): LGHNA, YSLEER. Unmatched junction bases numbered 5, after V lost 3 bases and J lost 1 base. This CDR3 is CASSHELAGSYEQYF. The CDR3 coding sequence is TGCGCCAGCAGCCATGAATTAGCGGGGTCCTACGAGCAGTACTTC.

This chain uses TRBV20-1 with TRBJ1-6, with a weak D call TRBD1 (5 bases). Germline-derived CDR1 and CDR2 are DFQATT and SNEGSKA (reference sequence). CDR3 size: 16 residues. V lost 6 bases to trimming and J lost 0 bases, with 15 bases between them. The CDR3, as DNA: TGCAGTGCCCAAGACAGCTATAGCTCCTATAATTCACCCCTCCACTTT. As protein: CSAQDSYSSYNSPLHF.

With regard to this clonotype: A much larger clone sits a single nucleotide away, making a read error possible. The rearrangement joins TRBV2 to TRBJ2-1; 10 nucleotides agree with TRBD2. The CDR3 spans 17 residues. CDR1 and CDR2 (germline): SNHLY, FYNNEI. The CDR3 loop reads CASSFSGLAGVYNGQFF. The DNA of the CDR3 is TGTGCCAGCAGCTTTTCGGGGCTAGCGGGAGTCTACAATGGGCAGTTCTTC.

This chain uses TRBV5-1 with TRBJ2-7, with 9 bases matching TRBD2. The germline V gene encodes CDR1 SGHRS and CDR2 YFSETQ. The CDR3 spans 14 residues. J gave up 3 bases and V 4 bases, and 5 bases lay outside the gene matches. The CDR3 DNA is TGCGCCAGCAGCCCGATAGCGGGAGACTACGAGCAGTACTTC. It encodes CASSPIAGDYEQYF.

This clonotype was picked up a small number of times. V and J are TRBV5-1 and TRBJ2-7, with TRBD1 matching 8 bases. From germline, CDR1 is SGHRS and CDR2 YFSETQ. This CDR3 has 14 amino acids. V lost 0 bases and J lost 7; bases outside the gene matches: 6. The CDR3 DNA follows: TGCGCCAGCAGCTTGGTTTGGACAGGGCGAGAGCAGTACTTC. Its translation is CASSLVWTGREQYF.

The rearrangement joins TRBV11-2 to TRBJ2-7; the D gene is possibly TRBD2 (5 bases). The CDR3 loop spans 14 amino acids. Germline values: CDR1 SGHAT, CDR2 FQNNGV. V gave up 1 base and J gave up 4 bases, with 11 bases separating them. The CDR3 sequence: CASSLAGLGYEQYF. In DNA, the CDR3 is TGTGCCAGCAGCTTAGCGGGGTTGGGGTACGAGCAGTACTTC.

This chain's CDR3 is CASSQDGGQPSSYNEQFF. The CDR3 DNA sequence: TGCGCCAGCAGCCAAGATGGGGGACAGCCCAGCTCCTACAATGAGCAGTTCTTC. The chain employs TRBV4-3 and TRBJ2-1; 7 positions agree with TRBD1. The length of the CDR3 is 18 residues. Germline lookup yields CDR1 LGHNA and CDR2 YSLEER. V trimming: 0 bases; J trimming: 0 bases; junction bases outside the gene matches: 8.

V is TRBV27 and J is TRBJ1-2, with 10 nucleotides matching TRBD1. Germline CDR1 is MNHEY and CDR2 is SMNVEV (reference sequence). The V and J ends lost 2 bases and 4 bases, in that order; junction bases with no gene match: 7. The CDR3 spans 16 residues. The CDR3 reads CASSLGWDRGPYGYTF. DNA for the CDR3: TGTGCCAGCAGTTTAGGTTGGGACAGGGGACCCTATGGCTACACCTTC.

This clonotype has more than one count but fewer than ten. The chain combines TRBV20-1 with TRBJ2-2, with D unresolved. The length of the CDR3 is 12 residues. Germline values: CDR1 DFQATT, CDR2 SNEGSKA (reference sequence). Trimming removed 5 bases at V and 7 bases at J, with 11 bases between. The CDR3, as DNA: TGCAGTGCTCCATCCCGACTCGGGGAGCTGTTTTTT. Amino acids: CSAPSRLGELFF.

The V and J genes are TRBV9 and TRBJ2-7; D is possibly TRBD1 or TRBD2 (5 bases each). This CDR3 region has 13 residues. Trimming took off 4 bases at V and 6 bases at J, with 14 bases between the two ends. Germline lookup yields CDR1 SGDLS and CDR2 YYNGEE. This CDR3 is CASSLTSGGEQYF. CDR3 coding DNA: TGTGCCAGCAGCCTAACTAGTGGGGGCGAGCAGTACTTC.

The chain links TRBV18 to TRBJ2-2; D is possibly TRBD1 (6 bases). This CDR3 contains 16 residues. Trimming left V 2 bases short and J 2 bases short, with 12 bases between. Germline-derived CDR1 and CDR2 are KGHSH and LQKENI. The CDR3 DNA reads as TGTGCCAGCTCACCAAAACAGGGCTCCAACACCGGGGAGCTGTTTTTT. This encodes CASSPKQGSNTGELFF.

The chain has TRBV7-9 and TRBJ1-2; possibly TRBD1 for D (6 bases). V was shortened by 1 base and J by 4 bases, with 13 bases between the two germline ends. This CDR3 spans 15 amino acids. Germline CDR1 SEHNR, CDR2 FQNEAQ (reference sequence). The CDR3 loop reads CASSLVGRQVYGYTF. The CDR3 DNA reads as TGTGCCAGCAGCTTAGTAGGTCGACAGGTCTATGGCTACACCTTC. Using reference TRBV7-9 and TRBJ1-2 for the parts outside the CDR3, the full variable domain is DTGVSQNPRHKITKRGQNVTFRCDPISEHNRLYWYRQTLGQGPEFLTYFQNEAQLEKSRLLSDRFSAERPKGSFSTLEIQRTEQGDSAMYLCASSLVGRQVYGYTFGSGTRLTVV.

The CDR3 region is CAIGATSDKNIQYF. The DNA for the CDR3 is TGTGCCATCGGGGCAACTAGCGACAAAAACATTCAGTACTTC. V usage is TRBV10-3 and J usage is TRBJ2-4, with 7 bases matching TRBD2. Per the germline V gene, CDR1 is ENHRY and CDR2 is SYGVKD. V trimming: 8 bases; J trimming: 3 bases; junction bases outside the gene matches: 7. This CDR3 has 14 amino acids.

The chain has TRBV5-1 and TRBJ2-7; 10 bases are shared with TRBD1. Trimming removed 4 bases from V and 3 bases from J; junction bases left unmatched: 7. Germline CDR1 and CDR2: SGHRS and YFSETQ. This CDR3 region has 15 residues. The CDR3 region has the DNA TGCGCCAGCAGCGCGGACCGGGACAGGGGCTACGAGCAGTACTTC. This gives the protein CASSADRDRGYEQYF.